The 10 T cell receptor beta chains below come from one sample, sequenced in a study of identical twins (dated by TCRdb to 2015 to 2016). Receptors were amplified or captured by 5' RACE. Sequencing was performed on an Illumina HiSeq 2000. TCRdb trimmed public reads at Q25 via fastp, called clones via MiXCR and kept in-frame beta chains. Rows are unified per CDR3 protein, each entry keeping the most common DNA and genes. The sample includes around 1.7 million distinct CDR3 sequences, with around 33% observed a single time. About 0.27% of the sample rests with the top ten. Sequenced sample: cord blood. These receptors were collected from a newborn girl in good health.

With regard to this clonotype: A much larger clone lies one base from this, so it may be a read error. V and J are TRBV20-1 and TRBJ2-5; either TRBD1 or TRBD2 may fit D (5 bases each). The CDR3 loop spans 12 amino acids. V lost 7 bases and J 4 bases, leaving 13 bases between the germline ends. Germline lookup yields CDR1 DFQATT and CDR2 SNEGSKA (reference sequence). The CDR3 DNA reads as TGCAGTGTTAGGGACCTTGTAGAGACCCAGTACTTC. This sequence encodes CSVRDLVETQYF.

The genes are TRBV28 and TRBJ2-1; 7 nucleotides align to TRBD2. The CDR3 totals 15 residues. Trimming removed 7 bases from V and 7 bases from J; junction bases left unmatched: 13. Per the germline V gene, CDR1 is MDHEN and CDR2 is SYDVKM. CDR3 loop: CASIGRGGRRNEQFF. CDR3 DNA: TGTGCCAGCATTGGGCGGGGCGGGAGAAGGAATGAGCAGTTCTTC.

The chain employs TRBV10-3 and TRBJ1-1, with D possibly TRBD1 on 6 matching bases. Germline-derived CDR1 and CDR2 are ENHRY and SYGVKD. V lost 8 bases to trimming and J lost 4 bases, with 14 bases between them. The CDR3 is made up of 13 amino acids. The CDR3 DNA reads TGTGCCATCTCGGGGGCGCGGGGCACTGAAGCTTTCTTT. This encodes CAISGARGTEAFF.

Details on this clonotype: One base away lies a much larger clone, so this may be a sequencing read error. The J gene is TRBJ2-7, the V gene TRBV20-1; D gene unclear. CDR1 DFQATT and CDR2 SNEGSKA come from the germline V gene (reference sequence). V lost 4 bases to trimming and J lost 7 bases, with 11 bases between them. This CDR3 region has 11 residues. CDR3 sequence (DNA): TGCAGTGCTAAGGGCTACAATGAGCAGTACTTC. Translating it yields CSAKGYNEQYF.

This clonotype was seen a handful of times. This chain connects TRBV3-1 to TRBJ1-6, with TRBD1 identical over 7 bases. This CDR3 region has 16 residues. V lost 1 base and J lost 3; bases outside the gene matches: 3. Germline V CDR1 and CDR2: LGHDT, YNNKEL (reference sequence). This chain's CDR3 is CASSQGQGGYNSPLHF. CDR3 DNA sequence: TGTGCCAGCAGCCAAGGACAGGGCGGCTATAATTCACCCCTCCACTTT.

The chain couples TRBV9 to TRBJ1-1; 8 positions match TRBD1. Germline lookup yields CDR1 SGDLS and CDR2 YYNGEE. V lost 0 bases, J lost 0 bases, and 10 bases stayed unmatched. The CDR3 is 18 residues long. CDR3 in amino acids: CASSVGLDRGKMNTEAFF. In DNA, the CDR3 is TGTGCCAGCAGCGTAGGACTAGACAGGGGTAAAATGAACACTGAAGCTTTCTTT. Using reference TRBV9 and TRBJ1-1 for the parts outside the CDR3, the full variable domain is DSGVTQTPKHLITATGQRVTLRCSPRSGDLSVYWYQQSLDQGLQFLIQYYNGEERAKGNILERFSAQQFPDLHSELNLSSLELGDSALYFCASSVGLDRGKMNTEAFFGQGTRLTVV.

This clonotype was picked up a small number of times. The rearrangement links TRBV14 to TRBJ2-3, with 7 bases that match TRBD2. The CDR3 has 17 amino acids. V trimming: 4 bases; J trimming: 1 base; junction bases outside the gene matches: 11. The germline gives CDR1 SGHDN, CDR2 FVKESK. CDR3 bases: TGTGCCAGCAGCCTAAAGACGACGGCGGGAGGCACAGATACGCAGTATTTT. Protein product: CASSLKTTAGGTDTQYF.

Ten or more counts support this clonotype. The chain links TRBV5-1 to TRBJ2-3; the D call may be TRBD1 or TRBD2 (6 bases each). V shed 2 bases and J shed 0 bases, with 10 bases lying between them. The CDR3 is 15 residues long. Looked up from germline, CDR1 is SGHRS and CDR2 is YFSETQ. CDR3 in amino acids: CASSFGGLSTDTQYF. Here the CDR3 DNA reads TGCGCCAGCAGCTTCGGGGGCTTGAGCACAGATACGCAGTATTTT.

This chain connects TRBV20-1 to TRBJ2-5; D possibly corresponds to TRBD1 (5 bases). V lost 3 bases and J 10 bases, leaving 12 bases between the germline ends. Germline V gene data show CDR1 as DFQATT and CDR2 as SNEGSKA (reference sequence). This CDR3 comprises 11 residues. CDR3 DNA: TGCAGTGCTAGCCAGGGAAAGATCCAGTACTTC. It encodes CSASQGKIQYF.

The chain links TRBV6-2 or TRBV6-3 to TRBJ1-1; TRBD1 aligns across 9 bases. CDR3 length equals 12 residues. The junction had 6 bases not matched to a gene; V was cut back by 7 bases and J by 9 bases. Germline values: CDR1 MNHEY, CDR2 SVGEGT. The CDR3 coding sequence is TGTGCCAGCACCGGGGACAGGGTGCAAGCTTTCTTT. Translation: CASTGDRVQAFF.